A selection of T cell receptor beta chains follows, all from one sample in a study of blood T cell repertoires in COVID-19. Measured with immunoSEQ multiplex PCR; TCRdb has only the in-frame clones, and not every one. Here the sample spans under 200,000 clones, more than 85% being singletons. Sequencing was performed on peripheral blood. The receptors stem from a man between 18 and 35 years old with acute or convalescent COVID-19. Both conserved end residues are trimmed from each CDR3. Each record gives: CDR3 length, V gene, CDR3 protein.

cdr3_length: 12
v_call: TRBV19
cdr3_aa: ASSSQGAGNTIY

cdr3_length: 13
v_call: TRBV28
cdr3_aa: ASRLQGLYQETQY

cdr3_length: 13
v_call: TRBV7-2
cdr3_aa: ASSPDRGKTYEQY

cdr3_length: 14
v_call: TRBV28
cdr3_aa: ASSLLAGIFYNEQF

cdr3_length: 9
v_call: TRBV5-4
cdr3_aa: ASRLNGGYT

cdr3_length: 13
v_call: TRBV5-4
cdr3_aa: ASSLFGTGDEKLF

cdr3_length: 14
v_call: TRBV11-2
cdr3_aa: ASSSTTSSRQETQY

cdr3_length: 12
v_call: TRBV3-1/TRBV3-2
cdr3_aa: ASSQDGQVGGYT

cdr3_length: 10
v_call: TRBV2
cdr3_aa: ASGDYGNEQF

cdr3_length: 12
v_call: TRBV10-2
cdr3_aa: ATVGGDSNQPQH

cdr3_length: 11
v_call: TRBV7-9
cdr3_aa: ASGPGTKNIQY

cdr3_length: 18
v_call: TRBV4-1
cdr3_aa: ASSRGPLAGASMNTGELF

cdr3_length: 12
v_call: TRBV30
cdr3_aa: AWNYMAGDEKLF

cdr3_length: 13
v_call: TRBV27
cdr3_aa: ASSLSGEGIFGYT

cdr3_length: 13
v_call: TRBV2
cdr3_aa: ASSESGHRNEKLF

cdr3_length: 11
v_call: TRBV6-5
cdr3_aa: ASTMGSGAEQF

cdr3_length: 15
v_call: TRBV5-3
cdr3_aa: ARSLVLAGVATETQY

cdr3_length: 14
v_call: TRBV6-1
cdr3_aa: ASSGGLVVVSDTQY

cdr3_length: 14
v_call: TRBV24-1
cdr3_aa: ATSDLDALAGNEQF

cdr3_length: 12
v_call: TRBV30
cdr3_aa: AWSVGITGNGYT

cdr3_length: 16
v_call: TRBV5-3
cdr3_aa: ARSLGQGNGSYNSPLH

cdr3_length: 11
v_call: TRBV5-1
cdr3_aa: ASSVGGVGGYT

cdr3_length: 11
v_call: TRBV3-1/TRBV3-2
cdr3_aa: ASSKAGEVTQY

cdr3_length: 12
v_call: TRBV18
cdr3_aa: ASSPGTGNQPQH

cdr3_length: 12
v_call: TRBV9
cdr3_aa: ASSIDTGDEKLF

cdr3_length: 12
v_call: TRBV12-5
cdr3_aa: ASAVGGLGSPLH

cdr3_length: 12
v_call: TRBV18
cdr3_aa: ASSPRGGGTEAF

cdr3_length: 14
v_call: TRBV10-3
cdr3_aa: AISKGQGSSGNTIY

cdr3_length: 13
v_call: TRBV6-4
cdr3_aa: ASSLTGENIYGYT

cdr3_length: 9
v_call: TRBV27
cdr3_aa: ASIEGADAF

cdr3_length: 12
v_call: TRBV3-1/TRBV3-2
cdr3_aa: ASSQDEGVETQY

cdr3_length: 11
v_call: TRBV12-5
cdr3_aa: ASGLAGGTEAF

cdr3_length: 14
v_call: TRBV6-1
cdr3_aa: ASSELPGGGHYGYT

cdr3_length: 14
v_call: TRBV6-2/TRBV6-3
cdr3_aa: ASSYLPDREYNEQF

cdr3_length: 11
v_call: TRBV2
cdr3_aa: ASTRRRGETQY

cdr3_length: 12
v_call: TRBV19
cdr3_aa: ASRQGQGPFEQY

cdr3_length: 12
v_call: TRBV19
cdr3_aa: ASTRGVNPDTQY

cdr3_length: 13
v_call: TRBV2
cdr3_aa: ASRTGQGAGNTIY

cdr3_length: 10
v_call: TRBV5-1
cdr3_aa: ASSFGADGYT

cdr3_length: 11
v_call: TRBV11-2
cdr3_aa: ASSLGQGDEAF

cdr3_length: 12
v_call: TRBV27
cdr3_aa: ASSWGQGSEKLF

cdr3_length: 13
v_call: TRBV6-4
cdr3_aa: ASSNIAGDYNEQF

cdr3_length: 14
v_call: TRBV7-8
cdr3_aa: ASSLAIAGGGNEQF

cdr3_length: 9
v_call: TRBV30
cdr3_aa: AWSRGVSLH

cdr3_length: 12
v_call: TRBV7-4
cdr3_aa: ASREGTARNTIY